The 17 T cell receptor beta chains below were found in one sample sequenced in a study of OX40 agonist ivuxolimab in advanced cancers. Some clones are missing from TCRdb's copy, which holds only in-frame ones; the method was immunoSEQ multiplex PCR. The sample lists 50,000 to 65,000 clones; approximately 90% were seen once. The specimen comprised CD4+ or CD8+ T cells sorted from blood, sampled in a trial of the OX40 agonist ivuxolimab. The receptors come from an adult with an advanced solid tumor such as melanoma, head and neck, liver or kidney cancer.

The V call is TRBV6-5, the J call TRBJ1-5; D is possibly TRBD1 (5 bases). The CDR3 is 15 residues long. Germline V gene data show CDR1 as MNHEY and CDR2 as SVGAGI. V was pared by 5 bases and J by 0 bases, with 11 bases between. The CDR3 here is CASSRDGYSNQPQHF. The CDR3 region has the DNA TGTGCCAGCAGTCGGGACGGCTATAGCAATCAGCCCCAGCATTTT.

The chain employs TRBV7-8 and TRBJ1-1; the D is unclear. Trimming removed 4 bases at V and 10 bases at J, with 16 bases between. In germline, CDR1 is SGHVS, CDR2 FQNEAQ. The CDR3 is made up of 13 amino acids. This CDR3 is CASSSQATGGAFF. The CDR3 DNA sequence: TGTGCCAGCAGCTCCCAGGCGACGGGCGGAGCTTTCTTT.

The CDR3 sequence is CASSLFRQVAETQYF. CDR3 DNA: TGTGCCAGCAGCTTATTCCGACAGGTGGCAGAGACCCAGTACTTC. The chain has TRBV7-9 and TRBJ2-5, with D possibly TRBD1 on 6 matching bases. Germline V gene lookup returns CDR1 SEHNR and CDR2 FQNEAQ (reference sequence). The CDR3 length is 15 residues. V lost 2 bases to trimming and J lost 4 bases, with 14 bases between them. The variable domain in full, with the rest retrieved from reference TRBV7-9 and TRBJ2-5, is DTGVSQNPRHKITKRGQNVTFRCDPISEHNRLYWYRQTLGQGPEFLTYFQNEAQLEKSRLLSDRFSAERPKGSFSTLEIQRTEQGDSAMYLCASSLFRQVAETQYFGPGTRLLVL.

The rearrangement joins TRBV6-1 to TRBJ1-5, with 11 nucleotides matching TRBD1. The V gene's germline CDR1 is MNHNS and CDR2 SASEGT. The V gene end was trimmed by 4 bases and the J gene end by 0 bases; junction bases not matched to a gene: 8. This CDR3 is built from 18 residues. The CDR3 loop reads CASSGVGQGAISNQPQHF. CDR3 nucleotide sequence: TGTGCCAGCAGTGGAGTCGGACAGGGGGCGATTAGCAATCAGCCCCAGCATTTT.

This clone was detected once. The rearrangement joins TRBV5-1 to TRBJ2-7, with 9 bases aligning to TRBD1. Trimming removed 7 bases from V and 0 bases from J; junction bases left unmatched: 8. Germline V gene data show CDR1 as SGHRS and CDR2 as YFSETQ. The CDR3 loop spans 15 amino acids. CDR3 DNA sequence: TGCGCCAGCGGTCTCGGGGACAGGGCCTCCTACGAGCAGTACTTC. Translating gives CASGLGDRASYEQYF.

The chain couples TRBV7-2 to TRBJ2-1; 9 bases fit TRBD1. V was pared by 7 bases and J by 7 bases, with 5 bases of the junction left unmatched. The V gene's germline CDR1 is SGHTA and CDR2 FQGNSA. There are 13 residues in the CDR3. In DNA, the CDR3 is TGTGCCAGCAACCCACAGGGGGCAAATGAGCAGTTCTTC. Translating it yields CASNPQGANEQFF.

The genes are TRBV6-6 and TRBJ2-2; D may be TRBD1 or TRBD2 (6 bases each). Trimming stripped 7 bases from V and 3 bases from J, with 18 bases between. The CDR3 length is 16 residues. Germline loops: CDR1 MNHNY, CDR2 SVGAGI (reference sequence). The CDR3 nucleotides read TGTGCCAGCACCCGTAGGGGGGTTGAACACACCGGGGAGCTGTTTTTT. This sequence encodes CASTRRGVEHTGELFF.

This clone was recorded a few times. The chain is built from TRBV11-1 and TRBJ1-1; D is possibly TRBD1 (6 bases). Germline lookup yields CDR1 SGHAT and CDR2 FQDESV (reference sequence). The CDR3 length is 13 residues. V lost 5 bases and J lost 6, with 13 bases in between. The CDR3, as DNA: TGTGCCAGCAGCACTAGGGGACACCCTGAAGCTTTCTTT. This translates into CASSTRGHPEAFF.

The chain carries TRBV7-2 and TRBJ1-4, with 9 bases lining up with TRBD1. The germline V gene has CDR1 SGHTA and CDR2 FQGNSA. With V trimmed by 5 bases and J by 6 bases, 13 bases remained unmatched. The CDR3 spans 17 residues. CDR3 nucleotide sequence: TGTGCCAGCAGCCCCACCCCCACAGGGGGCGGATATGAAAAACTGTTTTTT. The encoded protein is CASSPTPTGGGYEKLFF.

V usage is TRBV7-9 and J usage is TRBJ2-3; TRBD2 is a possible D gene (5 bases). The CDR3 contains 14 residues. In germline, CDR1 is SEHNR, CDR2 FQNEAQ (reference sequence). V was shortened by 5 bases and J by 0 bases, with 9 bases between the two germline ends. The CDR3 DNA sequence: TGTGCCAGCAGCACTTGGACTAGCACAGATACGCAGTATTTT. Its protein product is CASSTWTSTDTQYF.

The rearrangement joins TRBV7-3 to TRBJ2-6; 7 bases align to TRBD2. CDR1 SGHTA and CDR2 FQGTGA come from the germline V gene. The CDR3 has 16 residues. With V trimmed by 2 bases and J by 4 bases, 5 bases remained unmatched. The CDR3 spells CASSLGRGGGANVLTF. DNA for the CDR3: TGTGCCAGCAGCTTAGGGCGCGGGGGAGGGGCCAACGTCCTGACTTTC.

V is TRBV11-3 and J is TRBJ1-1; a weak D match, TRBD1 (5 bases). CDR3 length: 13 amino acids. Germline V gene lookup returns CDR1 SGHNT and CDR2 YENEEA. The V end was cut by 5 bases, the J end by 7 bases, with 14 bases between. CDR3 region: CASSPGTASEAFF. The CDR3 DNA follows: TGTGCCAGCAGCCCCGGGACCGCCAGTGAAGCTTTCTTT.

This chain uses TRBV10-3 with TRBJ2-1, with 9 nucleotides matching TRBD1. CDR1 is ENHRY, CDR2 SYGVKD, per germline. With V trimmed by 6 bases and J by 9 bases, 6 bases remained unmatched. This CDR3 spans 13 amino acids. This chain's CDR3 is CAISRDRAAEQFF. The CDR3 DNA is TGTGCCATCAGCCGGGACAGGGCGGCTGAGCAGTTCTTC.

V usage is TRBV7-6 and J usage is TRBJ2-5; TRBD2 agrees at 7 bases. Germline V lookup: CDR1 SGHVS, CDR2 FNYEAQ. CDR3 length: 14 residues. The V segment lost 1 base and the J segment 3 bases; nucleotides outside the gene matches: 2. CDR3 residues: CASSLGGSKETQYF. The CDR3, as DNA: TGTGCCAGCAGCTTAGGCGGGAGTAAAGAGACCCAGTACTTC.

The V and J genes are TRBV5-1 and TRBJ1-3; D is possibly TRBD1 (6 bases). V lost 4 bases and J lost 3, with 17 bases in between. Germline CDR1 SGHRS, CDR2 YFSETQ. The CDR3 has 16 residues. The CDR3, as DNA: TGCGCCAGCAGCGTTGGGGACACCAGTTATGGAAACACCATATATTTT. Protein: CASSVGDTSYGNTIYF. Looking up the rest from reference TRBV5-1 and TRBJ1-3 gives the full variable domain: KAGVTQTPRYLIKTRGQQVTLSCSPISGHRSVSWYQQTPGQGLQFLFEYFSETQRNKGNFPGRFSGRQFSNSRSEMNVSTLELGDSALYLCASSVGDTSYGNTIYFGEGSWLTVV.

The chain has TRBV11-3 and TRBJ2-7, with D perhaps TRBD1 (6 bases). Germline V gives CDR1 SGHNT, CDR2 YENEEA. V was pared by 5 bases and J by 5 bases, with 16 bases between. The CDR3 covers 14 residues. In nucleotides, the CDR3 is TGTGCCAGCAGCCCCGGTGGACAGTGGAACGAGCAGTACTTC. It encodes CASSPGGQWNEQYF.

The chain links TRBV5-6 to TRBJ1-5, with D possibly TRBD1 on 6 matching bases. Germline CDR1 reads SGHDT; CDR2 reads YYEEEE. The CDR3 is 15 residues long. V was cut by 4 bases and J by 1 base, with 12 bases left in between. The CDR3 nucleotides are TGTGCCAGCAGCCTGGGACAATTGAGCAATCAGCCCCAGCATTTT. Protein product: CASSLGQLSNQPQHF.